This T cell receptor beta chain came from a study of identifying expanded T cells in peripheral blood. The method was immunoSEQ multiplex PCR; TCRdb's version includes in-frame clones alone and lacks a portion of them. The sample consists of tens of thousands of clones, around nine tenths of them appearing once. Input material: blood. The TCR originated in a person aged 18 to 70 in good health.

The CDR3: CASSLVAEKLFF. CDR3 in DNA: TGTGCCAGCAGCTTAGTGGCTGAAAAACTGTTTTTT. The V gene is TRBV11-2, the J gene TRBJ1-4; D uncertain. V gave up 1 base and J gave up 7 bases, with 4 bases separating them. Germline V CDR1 and CDR2: SGHAT, FQNNGV. The length of the CDR3 is 12 residues.